The clone carrying this TCR beta chain was detected a few times. The CDR3 spans 12 residues. Losses at the gene ends were 9 bases for V and 4 bases for J; bases not matched to a gene: 3. Germline values: CDR1 LNHDA, CDR2 SQIVND (reference sequence). The entry originates in a study of T cells in Graves' hyperthyroidism and ophthalmopathy. Amplification of TCR beta CDR3 regions was performed using RNA transcripts as template. Primed by the HTBI set, a first-round RT-PCR was run on the TCR CDR3. MiXCR, run by TCRdb on the multiplex PCR reads, gives a single entry per CDR3 protein. The profile shows 500,000 to 600,000 distinct CDR3 sequences, 16% of them singletons. On the basis of clinical symptoms, serum thyroxine and TRAb, thyroid ultrasound and orbital computed tomography, diagnoses were made.

The sample was blood. The chain links TRBV19 to TRBJ1-2, with TRBD1 matching over 9 bases. The clonotype was recovered from a woman aged 18-30 years with Graves' hyperthyroidism. CDR3 loop: CARRQGGYGYTF. DNA for the CDR3: TGTGCCAGGAGACAGGGGGGCTATGGCTACACCTTC.